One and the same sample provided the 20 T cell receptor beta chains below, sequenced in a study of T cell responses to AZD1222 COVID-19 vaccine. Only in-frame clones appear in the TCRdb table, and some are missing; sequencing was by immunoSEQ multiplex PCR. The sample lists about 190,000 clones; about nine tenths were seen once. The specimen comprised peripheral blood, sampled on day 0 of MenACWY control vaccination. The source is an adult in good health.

CDR3 in DNA: TGTGCCAGCAGCTTAGGGGGGGTCTACCACAATGAGCAGTTCTTC. It codes for CASSLGGVYHNEQFF. The chain employs TRBV7-2 and TRBJ2-1, with D maybe TRBD2 (6 bases). CDR3 length: 15 residues. The V end was cut by 1 base, the J end by 5 bases, with 12 bases between. Germline V CDR1 and CDR2: SGHTA, FQGNSA.

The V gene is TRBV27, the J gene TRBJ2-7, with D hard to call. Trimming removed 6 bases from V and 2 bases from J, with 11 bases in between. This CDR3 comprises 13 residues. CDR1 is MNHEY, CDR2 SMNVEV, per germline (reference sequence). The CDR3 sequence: CASRSVGTYEQYF. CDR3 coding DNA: TGTGCCAGCAGGTCCGTGGGAACCTACGAGCAGTACTTC.

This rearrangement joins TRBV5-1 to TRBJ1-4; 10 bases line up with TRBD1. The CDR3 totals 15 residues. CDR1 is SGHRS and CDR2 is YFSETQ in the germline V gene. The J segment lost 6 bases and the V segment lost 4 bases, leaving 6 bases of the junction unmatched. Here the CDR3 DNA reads TGCGCCAGCAGCATCGGACAGGGGGGCGATGAAAAACTGTTTTTT. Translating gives CASSIGQGGDEKLFF.

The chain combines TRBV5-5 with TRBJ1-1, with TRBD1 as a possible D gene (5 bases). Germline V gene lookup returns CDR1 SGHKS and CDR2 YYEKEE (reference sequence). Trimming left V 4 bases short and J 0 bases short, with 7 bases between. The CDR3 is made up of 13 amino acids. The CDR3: CASSQTVNTEAFF. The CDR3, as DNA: TGTGCCAGCAGCCAGACAGTGAACACTGAAGCTTTCTTT.

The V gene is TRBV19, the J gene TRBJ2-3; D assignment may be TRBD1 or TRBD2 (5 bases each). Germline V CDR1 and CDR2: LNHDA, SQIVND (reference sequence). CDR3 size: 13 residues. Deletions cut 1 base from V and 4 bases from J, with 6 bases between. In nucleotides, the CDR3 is TGTGCCAGTAGTATAGGGGGGTCAGATACGCAGTATTTT. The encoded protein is CASSIGGSDTQYF.

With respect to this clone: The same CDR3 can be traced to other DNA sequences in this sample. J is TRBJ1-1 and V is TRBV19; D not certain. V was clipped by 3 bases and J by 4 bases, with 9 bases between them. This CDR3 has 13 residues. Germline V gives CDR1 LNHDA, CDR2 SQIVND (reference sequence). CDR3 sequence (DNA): TGTGCCAGTAGTATTTCGGTTGGCACTGAAGCTTTCTTT. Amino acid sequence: CASSISVGTEAFF.

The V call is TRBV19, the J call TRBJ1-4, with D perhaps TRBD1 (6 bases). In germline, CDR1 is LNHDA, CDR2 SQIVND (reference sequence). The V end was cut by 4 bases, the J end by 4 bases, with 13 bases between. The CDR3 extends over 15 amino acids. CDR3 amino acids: CASSTTGMGNEKLFF. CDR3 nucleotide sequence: TGTGCCAGTAGTACGACAGGAATGGGTAATGAAAAACTGTTTTTT. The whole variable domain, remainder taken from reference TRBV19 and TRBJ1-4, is DGGITQSPKYLFRKEGQNVTLSCEQNLNHDAMYWYRQDPGQGLRLIYYSQIVNDFQKGDIAEGYSVSREKKESFPLTVTSAQKNPTAFYLCASSTTGMGNEKLFFGSGTQLSVL.

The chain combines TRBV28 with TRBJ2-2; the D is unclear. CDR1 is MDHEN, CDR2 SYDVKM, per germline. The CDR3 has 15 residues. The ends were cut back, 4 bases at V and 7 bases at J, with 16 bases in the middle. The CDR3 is CASSSPTTAGGELFF. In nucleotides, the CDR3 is TGTGCCAGCAGTTCCCCCACTACTGCAGGCGGGGAGCTGTTTTTT.

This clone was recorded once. The CDR3 region is CASSQVESGRAGETQYF. CDR3 DNA: TGTGCCAGCAGCCAAGTGGAGAGCGGGAGGGCCGGGGAGACCCAGTACTTC. The rearrangement links TRBV3-1 (or the pseudogene TRBV3-2) to TRBJ2-5; 10 bases align to TRBD2. CDR3 length equals 17 residues. J lost 5 bases, V lost 1 base, and 10 bases had no gene match. Germline loops: CDR1 LGHDT, CDR2 YNNKEL (reference sequence).

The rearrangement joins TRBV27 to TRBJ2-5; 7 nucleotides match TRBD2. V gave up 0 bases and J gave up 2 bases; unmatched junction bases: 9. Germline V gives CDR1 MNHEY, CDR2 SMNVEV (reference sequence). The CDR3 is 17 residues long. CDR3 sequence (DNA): TGTGCCAGCAGTTTATCGATCGCGGGGGTGGGACAAGAGACCCAGTACTTC. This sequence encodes CASSLSIAGVGQETQYF.

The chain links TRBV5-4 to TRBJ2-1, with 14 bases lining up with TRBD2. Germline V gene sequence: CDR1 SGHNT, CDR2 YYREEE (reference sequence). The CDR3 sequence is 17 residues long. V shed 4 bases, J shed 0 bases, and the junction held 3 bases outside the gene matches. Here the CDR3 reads CASSGTSGGSSYNEQFF. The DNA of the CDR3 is TGTGCCAGCAGCGGGACTAGCGGGGGTAGCTCCTACAATGAGCAGTTCTTC. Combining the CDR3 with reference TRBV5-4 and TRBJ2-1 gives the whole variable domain ETGVTQSPTHLIKTRGQQVTLRCSSQSGHNTVSWYQQALGQGPQFIFQYYREEENGRGNFPPRFSGLQFPNYSSELNVNALELDDSALYLCASSGTSGGSSYNEQFFGPGTRLTVL.

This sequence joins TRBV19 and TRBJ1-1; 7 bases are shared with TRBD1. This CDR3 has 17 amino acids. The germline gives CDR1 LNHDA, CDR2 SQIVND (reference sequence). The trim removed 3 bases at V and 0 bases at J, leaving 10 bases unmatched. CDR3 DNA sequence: TGTGCCAGTAGTATGTCTGTGGGGGACAGACTGAACACTGAAGCTTTCTTT. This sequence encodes CASSMSVGDRLNTEAFF. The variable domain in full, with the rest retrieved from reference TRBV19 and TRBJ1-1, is DGGITQSPKYLFRKEGQNVTLSCEQNLNHDAMYWYRQDPGQGLRLIYYSQIVNDFQKGDIAEGYSVSREKKESFPLTVTSAQKNPTAFYLCASSMSVGDRLNTEAFFGQGTRLTVV.

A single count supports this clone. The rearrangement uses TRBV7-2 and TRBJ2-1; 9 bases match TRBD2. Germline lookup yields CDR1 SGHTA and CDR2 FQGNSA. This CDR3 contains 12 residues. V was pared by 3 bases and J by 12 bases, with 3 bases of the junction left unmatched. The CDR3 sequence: CASSFLAGVQFF. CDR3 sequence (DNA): TGTGCCAGCAGCTTTTTAGCGGGGGTGCAGTTCTTC.

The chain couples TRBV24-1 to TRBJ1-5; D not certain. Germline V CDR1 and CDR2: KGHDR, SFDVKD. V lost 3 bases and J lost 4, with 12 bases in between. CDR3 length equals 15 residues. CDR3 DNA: TGTGCCACCAGTGATGCACGGGCCCGAAATCAGCCCCAGCATTTT. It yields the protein CATSDARARNQPQHF.

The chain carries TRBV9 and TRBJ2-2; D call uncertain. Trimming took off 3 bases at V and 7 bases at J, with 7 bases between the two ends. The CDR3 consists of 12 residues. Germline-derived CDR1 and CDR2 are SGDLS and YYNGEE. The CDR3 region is CASSAQFGELFF. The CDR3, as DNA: TGTGCCAGCAGCGCCCAGTTCGGGGAGCTGTTTTTT.

This chain's CDR3 is CASSLAPGQPQHF. The CDR3 DNA sequence: TGCGCCAGCAGCTTGGCGCCGGGGCAGCCCCAGCATTTT. The chain couples TRBV5-1 to TRBJ1-5; D is uncertain. Germline CDR1 is SGHRS and CDR2 is YFSETQ. This CDR3 region has 13 residues. V dropped 0 bases and J dropped 7 bases, with 8 bases sitting between them. Using reference TRBV5-1 and TRBJ1-5 for the parts outside the CDR3, the full variable domain is KAGVTQTPRYLIKTRGQQVTLSCSPISGHRSVSWYQQTPGQGLQFLFEYFSETQRNKGNFPGRFSGRQFSNSRSEMNVSTLELGDSALYLCASSLAPGQPQHFGDGTRLSIL.

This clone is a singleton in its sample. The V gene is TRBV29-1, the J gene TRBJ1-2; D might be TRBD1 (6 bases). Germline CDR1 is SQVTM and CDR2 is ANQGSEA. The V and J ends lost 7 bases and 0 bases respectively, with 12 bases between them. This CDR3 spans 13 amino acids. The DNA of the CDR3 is TGCAGCGCTGGCGGGGGCCCTAACTATGGCTACACCTTC. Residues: CSAGGGPNYGYTF. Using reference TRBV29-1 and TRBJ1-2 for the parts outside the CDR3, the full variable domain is SAVISQKPSRDICQRGTSLTIQCQVDSQVTMMFWYRQQPGQSLTLIATANQGSEATYESGFVIDKFPISRPNLTFSTLTVSNMSPEDSSIYLCSAGGGPNYGYTFGSGTRLTVV.

CDR3 region: CASSVLGENTEAFF. As DNA, the CDR3 is TGTGCCAGCAGTGTATTAGGAGAGAACACTGAAGCTTTCTTT. The chain uses TRBV2 and TRBJ1-1, with D unclear. The CDR3 length is 14 residues. Trimming shortened V by 4 bases and J by 1 base, and 10 bases separated the two germline ends. Germline V gene lookup returns CDR1 SNHLY and CDR2 FYNNEI.

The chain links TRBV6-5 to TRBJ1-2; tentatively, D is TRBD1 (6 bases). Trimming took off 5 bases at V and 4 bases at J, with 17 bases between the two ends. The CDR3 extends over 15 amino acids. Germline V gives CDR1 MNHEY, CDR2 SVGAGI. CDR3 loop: CASSPNRVEGYGYTF. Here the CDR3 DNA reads TGTGCCAGCAGTCCCAACAGGGTTGAGGGCTATGGCTACACCTTC.

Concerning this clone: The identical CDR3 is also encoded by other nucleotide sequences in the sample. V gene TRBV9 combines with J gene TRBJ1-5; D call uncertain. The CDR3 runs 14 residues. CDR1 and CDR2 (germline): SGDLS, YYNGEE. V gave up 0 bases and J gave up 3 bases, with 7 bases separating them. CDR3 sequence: CASSVGQNNQPQHF. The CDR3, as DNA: TGTGCCAGCAGCGTAGGGCAGAACAATCAGCCCCAGCATTTT.